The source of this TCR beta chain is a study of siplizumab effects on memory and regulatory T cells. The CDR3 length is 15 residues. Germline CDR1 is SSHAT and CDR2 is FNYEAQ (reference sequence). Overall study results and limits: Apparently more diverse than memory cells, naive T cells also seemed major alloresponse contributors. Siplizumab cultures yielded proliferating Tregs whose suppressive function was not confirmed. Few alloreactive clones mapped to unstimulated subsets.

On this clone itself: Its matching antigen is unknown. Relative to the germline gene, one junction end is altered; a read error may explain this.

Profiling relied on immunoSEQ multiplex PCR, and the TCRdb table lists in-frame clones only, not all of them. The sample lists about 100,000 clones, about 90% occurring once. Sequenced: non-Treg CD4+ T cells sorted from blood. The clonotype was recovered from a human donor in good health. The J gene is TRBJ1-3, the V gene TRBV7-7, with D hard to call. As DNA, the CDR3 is TGTGCTAGCAGCTTGGACGAGAGCTCTGGAAACACCATATATTTT. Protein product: CASSLDESSGNTIYF.